One and the same sample provided the 29 T cell receptor beta chains below, sequenced in a study of T cell changes during pregnancy in multiple sclerosis. Measured with immunoSEQ multiplex PCR; TCRdb has only the in-frame clones, and not every one. This table has more than 50,000 clones, about 90% appearing once. The source material was CD4+ T cells from peripheral blood mononuclear cells, sampled after pregnancy. The receptor source for this set is a female donor in good health, enrolled as a control in a pregnancy study.

This chain connects TRBV10-1 to TRBJ1-6; maybe TRBD1 (6 bases). The CDR3 is made up of 15 amino acids. Germline assignment: CDR1 WNHNN and CDR2 SYGVQD (reference sequence). V shed 6 bases and J shed 7 bases, with 16 bases lying between them. CDR3 amino acids: CASRTDSQYNSPLHF. In nucleotides, the CDR3 is TGCGCCAGCAGAACGGACAGCCAATACAATTCACCCCTCCACTTT.

V usage is TRBV18 and J usage is TRBJ1-1; D perhaps matches TRBD1 (5 bases). The V and J ends lost 1 base and 3 bases respectively, with 9 bases between them. The CDR3 has 14 residues. Germline CDR1 reads KGHSH; CDR2 reads LQKENI. The CDR3 spells CASSPQDTYTEAFF. The CDR3 region has the DNA TGTGCCAGCTCACCACAGGACACATACACTGAAGCTTTCTTT.

This clone was counted once. This rearrangement joins TRBV2 to TRBJ2-5, with D possibly TRBD2 on 6 matching bases. CDR3 length: 15 amino acids. Trimming cost V 6 bases and J 2 bases, with 16 bases left between them. Germline CDR1 SNHLY, CDR2 FYNNEI. CDR3 amino acids: CASSRLAGSQETQYF. In DNA form, the CDR3 reads TGTGCCAGCAGCAGACTCGCGGGGAGTCAAGAGACCCAGTACTTC.

In DNA, the CDR3 is TGTGCCAGCAGCTTTCCGGGACAGGGGGCGAACGCTCTATATGGCTACACCTTC. The encoded protein is CASSFPGQGANALYGYTF. The chain has TRBV5-4 and TRBJ1-2; 12 bases map to TRBD1. The ends lost 2 bases at V and 5 bases at J; junction bases unmatched: 13. Germline loops: CDR1 SGHNT, CDR2 YYREEE (reference sequence). The CDR3 loop spans 18 amino acids.

This clone was observed a few times. The V gene is TRBV7-9, the J gene TRBJ1-1; D is possibly TRBD1 (6 bases). Trimming removed 7 bases at V and 4 bases at J, with 19 bases between. Germline CDR1 SEHNR, CDR2 FQNEAQ (reference sequence). The CDR3 loop spans 15 amino acids. CDR3: CASTMAGARGTEAFF. CDR3 sequence (DNA): TGTGCCAGCACCATGGCAGGGGCGCGAGGCACTGAAGCTTTCTTT.

The V gene is TRBV18, the J gene TRBJ2-5; 11 bases line up with TRBD2. CDR3 length equals 15 residues. CDR1 is KGHSH and CDR2 is LQKENI in the germline V gene. Unmatched junction bases numbered 6, after V lost 6 bases and J lost 3 bases. This chain's CDR3 is CASSLETSGEETQYF. CDR3 coding DNA: TGTGCCAGCTCCCTTGAGACTAGCGGGGAAGAGACCCAGTACTTC. Together with reference TRBV18 and TRBJ2-5, the CDR3 gives the full variable domain: NAGVMQNPRHLVRRRGQEARLRCSPMKGHSHVYWYRQLPEEGLKFMVYLQKENIIDESGMPKERFSAEFPKEGPSILRIQQVVRGDSAAYFCASSLETSGEETQYFGPGTRLLVL.

V and J are TRBV29-1 and TRBJ2-5, with 7 positions matching TRBD2. J gave up 4 bases and V 8 bases, and 7 bases lay outside the gene matches. The CDR3 runs to 12 residues. From germline, CDR1 is SQVTM and CDR2 ANQGSEA. CDR3 protein: CSFDWGGETQYF. CDR3 DNA: TGCAGCTTCGACTGGGGGGGAGAGACCCAGTACTTC.

CDR3: CASSLNSGQGEKLFF. For the CDR3, the DNA is TGTGCCAGCAGCTTAAACTCGGGACAGGGTGAAAAACTGTTTTTT. The J gene is TRBJ1-4, the V gene TRBV11-3, with 9 bases matching TRBD1. Germline CDR1 SGHNT, CDR2 YENEEA. V gave up 2 bases and J gave up 7 bases; unmatched junction bases: 5. The CDR3 length is 15 residues.

The chain carries TRBV4-1 and TRBJ1-2; possible D gene TRBD1, 6 bases. The CDR3 length is 16 residues. The germline CDR1 and CDR2 sequences are MGHRA and YSYEKL. Trimming took 8 bases from V and 7 from J, leaving 26 bases between them. The CDR3 DNA reads as TGCGCCAGCGGGGGCCCAGAGAGGGGCGGTGTCTCTGGCTACACCTTC. The encoded protein is CASGGPERGGVSGYTF.

The rearrangement links TRBV9 to TRBJ2-3, with D unclear. CDR3 length equals 13 residues. The germline CDR1 and CDR2 sequences are SGDLS and YYNGEE. V was clipped by 3 bases and J by 1 base, with 6 bases between them. The CDR3 here is CASSARGTDTQYF. The CDR3 DNA follows: TGTGCCAGCAGCGCCCGGGGCACAGATACGCAGTATTTT.

V and J are TRBV27 and TRBJ1-2; 7 bases line up with TRBD1. There are 15 residues in the CDR3. Germline assignment: CDR1 MNHEY and CDR2 SMNVEV (reference sequence). Trimming removed 5 bases from V and 2 bases from J; junction bases left unmatched: 8. CDR3 in DNA: TGTGCCAGCAGTCAAGGGGGCTTCAGAAACTATGGCTACACCTTC. This codes for CASSQGGFRNYGYTF.

The chain uses TRBV6-1 and TRBJ2-3; 9 bases are shared with TRBD2. CDR1 is MNHNS and CDR2 is SASEGT in the germline V gene. The CDR3 totals 14 residues. Losses at the gene ends were 6 bases for V and 6 bases for J; bases not matched to a gene: 7. CDR3 DNA: TGTGCCAGCAGCGGGACCAGCGGGGGGGATACGCAGTATTTT. Its protein product is CASSGTSGGDTQYF.

The sample holds one count of this clone. The V call is TRBV5-6, the J call TRBJ1-6, with a tentative D call TRBD1 (5 bases). The CDR3 runs 14 residues. CDR1 and CDR2 from the germline V gene are SGHDT and YYEEEE. V was pared by 0 bases and J by 9 bases, with 10 bases between. The CDR3 region has the DNA TGTGCCAGCAGCTTGGACCAGGGTTTTTCACCCCTCCACTTT. It codes for CASSLDQGFSPLHF.

The rearrangement links TRBV15 to TRBJ2-7; TRBD1 agrees at 8 bases. The CDR3 loop spans 15 amino acids. Trimming removed 0 bases from V and 3 bases from J; junction bases left unmatched: 4. Germline-derived CDR1 and CDR2 are LNHNV and YYDKDF (reference sequence). The CDR3 loop is CATSRDTGGHYEQYF. The CDR3 bases are TGTGCCACCAGCAGAGATACAGGGGGACACTACGAGCAGTACTTC.

J is TRBJ2-1 and V is TRBV4-3, with 7 nucleotides matching TRBD2. With V trimmed by 2 bases and J by 1 base, 5 bases remained unmatched. There are 16 residues in the CDR3. Germline CDR1 reads LGHNA; CDR2 reads YSLEER. The CDR3 DNA reads TGCGCCAGCAGCCAAACGGGGGGTAGGTCCTACAATGAGCAGTTCTTC. Translation: CASSQTGGRSYNEQFF.

The chain uses TRBV5-4 and TRBJ1-6; a weak D match, TRBD1 (5 bases). The CDR3 is made up of 17 amino acids. Germline V gene data show CDR1 as SGHNT and CDR2 as YYREEE (reference sequence). Trimming left V 0 bases short and J 5 bases short, with 15 bases between. The CDR3 region is CASSLGGGGFDNSPLHF. CDR3 DNA sequence: TGTGCCAGCAGCTTGGGGGGGGGTGGGTTTGATAATTCACCCCTCCACTTT.

This chain connects TRBV7-3 to TRBJ1-5; TRBD1 matches 7 bases. Losses at the gene ends were 5 bases for V and 10 bases for J; bases not matched to a gene: 11. This CDR3 has 14 amino acids. Germline CDR1 reads SGHTA; CDR2 reads FQGTGA. CDR3 DNA sequence: TGTGCCAGCAGCGTAAAGGGACAGACGACTCCCCAGCATTTT. Translated: CASSVKGQTTPQHF.

This clone was detected only a few times. This chain connects TRBV7-3 to TRBJ2-1, with TRBD2 as a possible D gene (7 bases). There are 16 residues in the CDR3. Trimming left V 4 bases short and J 7 bases short, with 20 bases between. CDR1 and CDR2 from the germline V gene are SGHTA and FQGTGA. The CDR3 reads CASSSNAGARGNEQFF. The CDR3 region has the DNA TGTGCCAGCAGCTCGAACGCGGGGGCCAGGGGAAATGAGCAGTTCTTC.

The chain carries TRBV4-3 and TRBJ1-5; no clear D gene. This CDR3 is built from 14 residues. V shed 0 bases and J shed 3 bases, with 6 bases lying between them. CDR1 LGHNA and CDR2 YSLEER come from the germline V gene. The CDR3 region has the DNA TGCGCCAGCAGCCAAGACAGGAACAATCAGCCCCAGCATTTT. Translating gives CASSQDRNNQPQHF.

The chain couples TRBV9 to TRBJ2-7, with D perhaps TRBD1 (6 bases). The germline V gene has CDR1 SGDLS and CDR2 YYNGEE. V dropped 0 bases and J dropped 4 bases, with 11 bases sitting between them. The CDR3 consists of 14 residues. CDR3 region: CASSVDQGSYEQYF. The CDR3 region has the DNA TGTGCCAGCAGCGTAGACCAGGGGAGTTACGAGCAGTACTTC.

This chain links TRBV11-2 with TRBJ1-1; perhaps TRBD1 as D (5 bases). This CDR3 has 13 residues. Looked up from germline, CDR1 is SGHAT and CDR2 is FQNNGV. Trimming took off 5 bases at V and 1 base at J, with 8 bases between the two ends. CDR3 loop: CASSPQGNTEAFF. The CDR3 DNA reads TGTGCCAGCAGCCCTCAGGGGAACACTGAAGCTTTCTTT.

The count of this clone is one. The chain couples TRBV7-2 to TRBJ2-2; a weak D match, TRBD2 (5 bases). This CDR3 region has 15 residues. Germline CDR1 reads SGHTA; CDR2 reads FQGNSA. V was cut by 2 bases and J by 7 bases, with 14 bases left in between. The CDR3 loop reads CASSLSVAGNGELFF. The CDR3 DNA follows: TGTGCCAGCAGCTTAAGTGTGGCGGGCAACGGGGAGCTGTTTTTT. Filled out from reference TRBV7-2 and TRBJ2-2, the complete variable domain reads GAGVSQSPSNKVTEKGKDVELRCDPISGHTALYWYRQSLGQGLEFLIYFQGNSAPDKSGLPSDRFSAERTGGSVSTLTIQRTQQEDSAVYLCASSLSVAGNGELFFGEGSRLTVL.

The chain couples TRBV7-2 to TRBJ2-5, with 8 nucleotides matching TRBD2. This CDR3 contains 16 residues. V trimming: 2 bases; J trimming: 2 bases; junction bases outside the gene matches: 7. CDR1 and CDR2 (germline): SGHTA, FQGNSA. The CDR3 loop is CASSLTGGAGQETQYF. The CDR3, as DNA: TGTGCCAGCAGCTTAACCGGGGGGGCGGGGCAAGAGACCCAGTACTTC.

V is TRBV5-8 and J is TRBJ1-1; 7 bases map to TRBD1. Germline lookup yields CDR1 SGHTS and CDR2 YDEGEE. The CDR3 extends over 11 amino acids. With V trimmed by 8 bases and J by 4 bases, 2 bases remained unmatched. The CDR3 coding sequence is TGTGCCAGTCCAGGGGGCACTGAAGCTTTCTTT. Encoded protein: CASPGGTEAFF. The variable domain in full, with the rest retrieved from reference TRBV5-8 and TRBJ1-1, is EAGVTQSPTHLIKTRGQQATLRCSPISGHTSVYWYQQALGLGLQFLLWYDEGEERNRGNFPPRFSGRQFPNYSSELNVNALELEDSALYLCASPGGTEAFFGQGTRLTVV.

V gene TRBV5-1 combines with J gene TRBJ1-4, with TRBD1 identical over 7 bases. The CDR3 loop spans 15 amino acids. V lost 4 bases, J lost 8 bases, and 11 bases stayed unmatched. In germline, CDR1 is SGHRS, CDR2 YFSETQ. The CDR3 loop is CASSASRDSTEKLFF. The CDR3 DNA reads TGCGCCAGCAGCGCCAGCCGGGACAGCACCGAAAAACTGTTTTTT.

The chain is built from TRBV7-2 and TRBJ1-4, with 7 bases identical to TRBD1. The germline V gene has CDR1 SGHTA and CDR2 FQGNSA. This CDR3 contains 15 residues. Losses at the gene ends were 2 bases for V and 4 bases for J; bases not matched to a gene: 4. The chain's CDR3 is CASSLRQGYNEKLFF. The CDR3 nucleotides read TGTGCCAGCAGCTTACGACAGGGCTATAATGAAAAACTGTTTTTT. Variable domain in full (rest from reference TRBV7-2 and TRBJ1-4): GAGVSQSPSNKVTEKGKDVELRCDPISGHTALYWYRQSLGQGLEFLIYFQGNSAPDKSGLPSDRFSAERTGGSVSTLTIQRTQQEDSAVYLCASSLRQGYNEKLFFGSGTQLSVL.

The gene calls are TRBV5-6 and TRBJ2-5; 7 bases map to TRBD1. CDR1 is SGHDT and CDR2 is YYEEEE in the germline V gene. The CDR3 spans 14 residues. J gave up 5 bases and V 3 bases, and 7 bases lay outside the gene matches. The chain's CDR3 is CASSWLQGRETQYF. The CDR3 DNA reads TGTGCCAGCAGCTGGTTACAGGGGCGGGAGACCCAGTACTTC.

This clone has only one observation. The chain carries TRBV27 and TRBJ2-1, with D perhaps matching TRBD2 (6 bases). V lost 2 bases, J lost 10 bases, and 12 bases lay in between. This CDR3 comprises 13 residues. Germline lookup yields CDR1 MNHEY and CDR2 SMNVEV (reference sequence). CDR3 DNA: TGTGCCAGCAGTTTACGACTAGATAACGAGCAGTTCTTC. Protein sequence: CASSLRLDNEQFF.

The chain joins TRBV7-2 to TRBJ1-2, with D tentatively TRBD1 (6 bases). Germline V lookup: CDR1 SGHTA, CDR2 FQGNSA. Deletions cut 5 bases from V and 5 bases from J, with 12 bases between. This CDR3 has 13 amino acids. DNA of the CDR3: TGTGCCAGCAGCCTAGGACAGCCTTATGGCTACACCTTC. Protein sequence: CASSLGQPYGYTF.